The clone carrying this TCR beta chain has a handful of counts. Its antigen is undetermined. The sample comes from a study of T cell repertoires in cytomegalovirus infection. Findings and limits, study-wide: Identification of carriers of CMV plus the relevant HLA was performed using cumulative public TCR beta family frequency. In two of eight donors, the top clonotype was HLA-C-restricted CMV-specific.

TCRdb redid the calling of the reads with MiXCR, one entry per CDR3 protein. Of fewer than 550,000 distinct CDR3 sequences detected, 15% to 20% appear once; the ten largest clones hold roughly 25%. The V and J ends lost 1 base and 1 base respectively, with 13 bases between them. The CDR3 sequence is 16 residues long. The germline V gene has CDR1 LGHDT and CDR2 YNNKEL (reference sequence). This TCR was sampled from a human donor in good health (CMV status not recorded). Some clones in this sample may be carry-over from other donors' samples. The sequenced sample consisted of CD8+ T cells from PBMCs. The chain links TRBV3-1 to TRBJ1-1; D perhaps matches TRBD1 (5 bases). The CDR3: CASSQVGVDGNTEAFF. Here the CDR3 DNA reads TGTGCCAGCAGCCAAGTAGGGGTGGACGGGAACACTGAAGCTTTCTTT. The full variable domain, in which reference TRBV3-1 and TRBJ1-1 provide the parts outside the CDR3, is DTAVSQTPKYLVTQMGNDKSIKCEQNLGHDTMYWYKQDSKKFLKIMFSYNNKELIINETVPNRFSPKSPDKAHLNLHINSLELGDSAVYFCASSQVGVDGNTEAFFGQGTRLTVV.